The text below deals with one T cell receptor (beta chain). The record originates from a study of blood T cell repertoires in COVID-19. As for the study in general: Spain, Italy and the United States supplied samples that represented acute and convalescent COVID-19.

The CDR3 loop spans 14 amino acids. Germline CDR1 is KGHDR and CDR2 is SFDVKD. The trim removed 7 bases at V and 0 bases at J, leaving 5 bases unmatched. Seattle participants joined during active infection and were tracked over time. In the study's own analysis: Scientists estimated how many nucleated cells there were by amplifying reference gene primers. Generated by immunoSEQ multiplex PCR, the TCRdb table keeps only in-frame clones and is missing some. V and J calls and clone size come straight from that table; D and trimming were deduced from the DNA. Of about 250,000 clones listed, roughly 85% are singletons.

The receptor's source is a man in his fifties with COVID-19, enrolled during active disease. Sequences were obtained from peripheral blood. The chain carries TRBV24-1 and TRBJ2-7, with TRBD1 matching over 7 bases. CDR3 bases: TGTGCCACCAGATATAGGGACAGCTCCTACGAGCAGTACTTC. It translates to CATRYRDSSYEQYF.